This TCR beta chain stems from a study of CD4 T cells in relation to SARS-CoV-2 and coronaviruses. Looking at the study overall: No peptide or an HIV-1 Nef peptide pool served as negative control. Study observations and caveats: Compared with monoreactive clones, crossreactive clones showed significantly weaker SARS-CoV-2 expansion.

Libraries were prepared by immunoSEQ multiplex PCR; TCRdb keeps only in-frame clonotypes and omits some of them. The sample yields some 21,000 clones, 60% to 80% seen once. The V and J ends lost 0 bases and 0 bases respectively, with 10 bases between them. The germline V gene encodes CDR1 SGHAT and CDR2 FQNNGV. This CDR3 has 16 residues. CD4+ T cells from unexposed donors were obtained before the COVID-19 pandemic (2011-2018). The cells were cultured for 9 to 11 days before CD4+ T cells were isolated. Cells permitting, SARS-CoV-2 S/N and four cold-coronavirus spikes were tested on unexposed-donor CD4+ T cells. Regarding this clone: The antigen remains undetermined.

The chain joins TRBV11-2 to TRBJ2-3; D remains unclear. The sequence was collected from a human donor in good health. The sample comprised CD4+ T cells from PBMCs, cultured in vitro. CDR3 sequence reads: CASSLDLGISTDTQYF. Here the CDR3 DNA reads TGTGCCAGCAGCTTAGATTTAGGGATAAGCACAGATACGCAGTATTTT. Looking up the rest from reference TRBV11-2 and TRBJ2-3 gives the full variable domain: EAGVAQSPRYKIIEKRQSVAFWCNPISGHATLYWYQQILGQGPKLLIQFQNNGVVDDSQLPKDRFSAERLKGVDSTLKIQPAKLEDSAVYLCASSLDLGISTDTQYFGPGTRLTVL.